The T cell receptor beta chain under discussion was sequenced for a study of blood T cell repertoires in COVID-19 (dated by TCRdb to about 2020). With respect to the entire study: Samples covering the acute and convalescent phases of COVID-19 were provided by collaborators in the United States, Italy and Spain. The prospective study material was composed of cDNA or gDNA derived from T cells, B-cell-depleted T cells, or PBMCs. Deeply sampled blood TCRbeta repertoires from subjects exposed to, actively infected with, or recovered from COVID-19 were included in the dataset. The repertoires were released in a freely available public database intended as a resource for research on the immune response to SARS-CoV-2. The samples were drawn from the first 160 participants of the ongoing ImmuneRACE study and from 950 to 1,500 subjects provided by 6 global collaborators. A de-identified subject ID, COVID-19 status, age in years and sex were almost always included in the sample metadata. HLA class I and class II types, where available, came from metadata supplied by the sample provider rather than from assay-based typing.

TCRbeta CDR3 regions were amplified from genomic DNA using the immunoSEQ Assay, a bias-controlled multiplex PCR. The published analysis was carried out like this. Within the assay, amplification of reference gene primers was used to estimate how many nucleated cells each sample contained. To quantify the absolute abundance of each unique TCRbeta CDR3 rearrangement, sequence reads were collapsed and filtered. Productive Simpson clonality was computed per sample as the square root of Simpson's diversity index over productive rearrangements. As stored in TCRdb, this immuneACCESS dataset retains in-frame rearrangements with V and J assigned. A fraction of the clones does not appear; measured against another copy, unresolved V genes explain less than half of the discrepancy, and the remainder lacks a known reason. V, J and clone size were drawn from that table, and D and trimming were deduced from the DNA. The sample contains approximately 46,000 clones, almost 90% of them found a single time. The top ten constitute approximately 2.8% of the sample.

General findings and caveats noted by the study authors: The quantity of clinical and demographic metadata differed by source and by participant and was supplied without curation.

As concerns this clone: There is no known antigen for this receptor. No qualities accompany the bases; no much larger clone lies one base away.

Collaborating institutions collected whole blood in K2EDTA tubes following their own protocols. Collaborator samples were shipped for TCRbeta analysis as frozen whole blood, isolated PBMCs, or DNA extracted from either sample type. The germline V gene sets CDR1 to MDHEN and CDR2 to SYDVKM. The CDR3 spans 15 residues, from the cysteine through the phenylalanine. Only the CDR3 part of the read is kept: 45 bases, read in frame from the first base. A distance of 15 bases separates the germline ends of V and J, which lose 6 bases and 3 bases respectively. The sequencing sample was made of peripheral blood. The receptor was isolated from a man aged 45-65 years with active COVID-19. The chain links TRBV28 with TRBJ1-5; the D region possibly corresponds to TRBD1 (6 bases align). This receptor carries the CDR3 CASRKDRINNQPQHF. The DNA is as follows: TGTGCCAGCAGAAAAGACAGGATAAACAATCAGCCCCAGCATTTT.